This TCR beta chain was retrieved from a study of technical replicates of blood from several donors. This CDR3 contains 14 residues. CDR1 is SGHAT, CDR2 FQNNGV, per germline. The V and J ends lost 6 bases and 3 bases, in that order; junction bases with no gene match: 4. Clones were sequenced by immunoSEQ multiplex PCR, and TCRdb holds only the in-frame ones, with some missing. The sample includes around 58,000 clones, approximately 86% of them seen just once. The clonotype comes from a human donor in good health. Some clones in this sample may be carry-over from other donors' samples. V is TRBV11-2 and J is TRBJ1-1; 10 nucleotides match TRBD1. The material sequenced was PBMCs. The CDR3 sequence: CASSRTGGDTEAFF. The CDR3 DNA is TGTGCCAGCAGTAGGACAGGGGGGGACACTGAAGCTTTCTTT.